This T cell receptor beta chain was recovered during a study of memory CD4+ T cells and cytomegalovirus serostatus. Study in general: This sample comes from healthy Belgian adults, about 10 CMV seropositive, approximately 22 seronegative.

Source study methods: Out-of-frame sequences were removed, leaving 2,000,000 or so distinct TCRbeta sequences. Method: immunoSEQ multiplex PCR; TCRdb's copy keeps in-frame clones and lacks some. V, J and clone size are taken as reported in that table, and D and trimming were inferred from the DNA itself. The sample carries tens of thousands of clones, around 76% recorded once. This clone has more than one count but fewer than ten. Antigen specificity is unknown. V was cut by 1 base and J by 6 bases, with 9 bases left in between. The CDR3 totals 13 residues. Germline loops: CDR1 SEHNR, CDR2 FQNEAQ (reference sequence). Single viable CD3+CD4+CD8-CD45RO+ cells were sorted as the memory CD4+ T cells. Study outcomes and limitations: Median bootstrapped AUC for CMV status was just under 0.97 originally, approximately 0.93 US-trained.

The J gene is TRBJ1-2, the V gene TRBV7-9, with unresolved D. Sequenced sample: memory CD4+ T cells from blood. The origin of this receptor is an adult in good health and CMV-seropositive. The CDR3 loop is CASSLEVGDGYTF. The CDR3 DNA reads as TGTGCCAGCAGCTTAGAGGTGGGAGATGGCTACACCTTC.